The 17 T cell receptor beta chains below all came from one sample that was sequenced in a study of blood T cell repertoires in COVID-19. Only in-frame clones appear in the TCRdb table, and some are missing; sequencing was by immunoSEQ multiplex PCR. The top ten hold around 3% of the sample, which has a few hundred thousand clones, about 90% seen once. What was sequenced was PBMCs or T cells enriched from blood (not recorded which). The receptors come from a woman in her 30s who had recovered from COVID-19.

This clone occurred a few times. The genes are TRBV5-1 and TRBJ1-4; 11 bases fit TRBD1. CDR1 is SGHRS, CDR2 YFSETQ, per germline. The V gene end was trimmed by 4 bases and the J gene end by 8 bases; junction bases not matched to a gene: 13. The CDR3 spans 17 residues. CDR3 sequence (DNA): TGCGCCAGCAGCCGTGGACAGGGGGCGCGCAGGGGGGAAAAACTGTTTTTT. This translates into CASSRGQGARRGEKLFF. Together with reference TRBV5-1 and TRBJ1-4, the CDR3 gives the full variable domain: KAGVTQTPRYLIKTRGQQVTLSCSPISGHRSVSWYQQTPGQGLQFLFEYFSETQRNKGNFPGRFSGRQFSNSRSEMNVSTLELGDSALYLCASSRGQGARRGEKLFFGSGTQLSVL.

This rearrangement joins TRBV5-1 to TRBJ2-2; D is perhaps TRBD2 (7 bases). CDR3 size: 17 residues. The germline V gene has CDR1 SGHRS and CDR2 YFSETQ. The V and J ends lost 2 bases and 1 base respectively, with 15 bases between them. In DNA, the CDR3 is TGCGCCAGCAGCTTAGACACAGGGAGGGTGAACACCGGGGAGCTGTTTTTT. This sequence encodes CASSLDTGRVNTGELFF.

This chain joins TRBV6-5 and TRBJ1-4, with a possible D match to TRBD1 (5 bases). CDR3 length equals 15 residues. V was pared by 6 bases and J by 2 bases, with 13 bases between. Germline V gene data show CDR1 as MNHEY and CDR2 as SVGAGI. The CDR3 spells CASRDRRGTNEKLFF. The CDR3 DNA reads TGTGCCAGCAGGGACCGCCGGGGGACTAATGAAAAACTGTTTTTT.

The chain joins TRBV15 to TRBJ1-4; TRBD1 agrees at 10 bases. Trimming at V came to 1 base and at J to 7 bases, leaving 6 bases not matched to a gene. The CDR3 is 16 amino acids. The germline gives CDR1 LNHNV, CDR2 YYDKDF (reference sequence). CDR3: CATSRARQGAGEKLFF. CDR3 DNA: TGTGCCACCAGCAGAGCCCGACAGGGGGCCGGTGAAAAACTGTTTTTT.

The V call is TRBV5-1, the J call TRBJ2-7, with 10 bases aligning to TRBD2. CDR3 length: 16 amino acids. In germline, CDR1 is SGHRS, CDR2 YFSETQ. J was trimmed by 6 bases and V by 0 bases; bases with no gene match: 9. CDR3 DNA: TGCGCCAGCAGCTTGGAACTAGCGGGACATTTAAGCGAGCAGTACTTC. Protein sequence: CASSLELAGHLSEQYF.

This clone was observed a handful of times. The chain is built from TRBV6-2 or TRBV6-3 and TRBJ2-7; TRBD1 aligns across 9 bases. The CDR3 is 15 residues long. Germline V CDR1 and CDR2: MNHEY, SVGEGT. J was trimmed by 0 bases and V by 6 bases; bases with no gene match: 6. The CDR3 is CASSPGTGYSYEQYF. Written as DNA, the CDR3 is TGTGCCAGCAGCCCCGGGACAGGGTACTCCTACGAGCAGTACTTC.

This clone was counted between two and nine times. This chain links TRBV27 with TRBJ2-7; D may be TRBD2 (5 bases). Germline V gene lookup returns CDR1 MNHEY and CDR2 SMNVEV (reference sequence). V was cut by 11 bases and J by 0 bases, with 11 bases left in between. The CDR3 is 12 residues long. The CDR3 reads CAAGRSSYEQYF. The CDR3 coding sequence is TGTGCCGCGGGCAGAAGCTCCTACGAGCAGTACTTC.

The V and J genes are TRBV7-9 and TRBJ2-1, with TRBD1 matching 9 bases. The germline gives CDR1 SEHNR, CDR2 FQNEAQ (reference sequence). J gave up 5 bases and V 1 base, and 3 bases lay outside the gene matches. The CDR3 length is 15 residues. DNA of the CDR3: TGTGCCAGCAGCTTAGGGGACAGGGCCCACAATGAGCAGTTCTTC. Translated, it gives CASSLGDRAHNEQFF.

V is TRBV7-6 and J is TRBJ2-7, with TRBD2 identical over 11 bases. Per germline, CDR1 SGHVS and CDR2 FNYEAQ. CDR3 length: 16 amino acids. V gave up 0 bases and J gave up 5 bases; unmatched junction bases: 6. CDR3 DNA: TGTGCCAGCAGCTTAGCCACTAGCGGGGGTGGCAACGAGCAGTACTTC. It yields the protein CASSLATSGGGNEQYF. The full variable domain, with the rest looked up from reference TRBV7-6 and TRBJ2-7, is GAGVSQSPRYKVTKRGQDVALRCDPISGHVSLYWYRQALGQGPEFLTYFNYEAQQDKSGLPNDRFSAERPEGSISTLTIQRTEQRDSAMYRCASSLATSGGGNEQYFGPGTRLTVT.

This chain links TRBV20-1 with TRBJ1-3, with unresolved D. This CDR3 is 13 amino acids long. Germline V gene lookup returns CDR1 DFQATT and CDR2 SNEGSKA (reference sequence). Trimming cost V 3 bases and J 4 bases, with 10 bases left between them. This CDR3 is CSASTGYGNTIYF. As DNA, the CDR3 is TGCAGTGCTAGTACGGGGTACGGAAACACCATATATTTT.

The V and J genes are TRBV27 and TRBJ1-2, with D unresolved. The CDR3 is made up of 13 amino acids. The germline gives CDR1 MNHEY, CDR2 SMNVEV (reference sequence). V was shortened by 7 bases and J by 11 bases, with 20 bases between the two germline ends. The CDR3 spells CASTSAGLRWYTF. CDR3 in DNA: TGTGCCAGCACATCGGCGGGGTTACGGTGGTACACCTTC.

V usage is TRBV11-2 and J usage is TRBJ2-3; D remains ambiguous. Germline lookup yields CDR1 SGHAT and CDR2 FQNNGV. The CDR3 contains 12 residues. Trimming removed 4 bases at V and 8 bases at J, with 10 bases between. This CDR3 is CASSSSPGTQYF. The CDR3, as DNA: TGTGCCAGCAGCTCCTCCCCGGGTACGCAGTATTTT.

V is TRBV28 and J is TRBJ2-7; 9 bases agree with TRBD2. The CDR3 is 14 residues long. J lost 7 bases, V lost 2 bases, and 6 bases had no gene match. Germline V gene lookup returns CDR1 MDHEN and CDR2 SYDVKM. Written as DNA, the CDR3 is TGTGCCAGCAGTTTAGCGGGGGGGCCCGAAGAGCAGTACTTC. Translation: CASSLAGGPEEQYF.

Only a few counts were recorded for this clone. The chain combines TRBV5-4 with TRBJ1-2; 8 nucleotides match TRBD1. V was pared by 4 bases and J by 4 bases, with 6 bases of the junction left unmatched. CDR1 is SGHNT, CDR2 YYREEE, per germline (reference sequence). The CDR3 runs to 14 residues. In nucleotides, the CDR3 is TGTGCCAGCAGCCCGACAGGGGCCTTCTATGGCTACACCTTC. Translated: CASSPTGAFYGYTF. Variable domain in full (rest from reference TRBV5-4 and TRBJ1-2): ETGVTQSPTHLIKTRGQQVTLRCSSQSGHNTVSWYQQALGQGPQFIFQYYREEENGRGNFPPRFSGLQFPNYSSELNVNALELDDSALYLCASSPTGAFYGYTFGSGTRLTVV.

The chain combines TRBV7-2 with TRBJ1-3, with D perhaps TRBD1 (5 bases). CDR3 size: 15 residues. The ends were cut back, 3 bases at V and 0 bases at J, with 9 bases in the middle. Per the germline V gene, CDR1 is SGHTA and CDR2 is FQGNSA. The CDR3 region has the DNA TGTGCCAGCAGCTTGACAGATGCCTCTGGAAACACCATATATTTT. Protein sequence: CASSLTDASGNTIYF. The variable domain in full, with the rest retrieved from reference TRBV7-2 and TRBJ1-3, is GAGVSQSPSNKVTEKGKDVELRCDPISGHTALYWYRQSLGQGLEFLIYFQGNSAPDKSGLPSDRFSAERTGGSVSTLTIQRTQQEDSAVYLCASSLTDASGNTIYFGEGSWLTVV.

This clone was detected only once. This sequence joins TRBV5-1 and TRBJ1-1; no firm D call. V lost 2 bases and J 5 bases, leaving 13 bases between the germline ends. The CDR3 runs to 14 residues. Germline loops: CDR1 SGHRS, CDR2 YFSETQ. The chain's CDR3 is CASSFSNQRTEAFF. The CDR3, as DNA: TGCGCCAGCAGCTTCTCGAACCAGAGGACTGAAGCTTTCTTT.

CDR3 DNA sequence: TGTGCCAGCAGAGTGTTGGGGGAGGGTGGCTACACCTTC. Its translation: CASRVLGEGGYTF. The V and J genes are TRBV6-5 and TRBJ1-2, with D possibly matching TRBD1 (5 bases). The CDR3 has 13 residues. Trimming took off 6 bases at V and 7 bases at J, with 15 bases between the two ends. Germline V gene data show CDR1 as MNHEY and CDR2 as SVGAGI.